These 7 T cell receptor beta chains originate from one sample sequenced in a study of identical twins. TCRdb ran MiXCR on the 5' RACE reads and lists one entry per CDR3 protein. Altogether fewer than 900,000 distinct CDR3 sequences are present, roughly 18% being singletons, with the ten largest covering around 13%. The sample also formed part of further work on T cells expressing NK-cell markers.

The sequencing sample was made of PBMCs. The receptors were sampled from a woman younger than 30 in good health.

In the case of this clonotype: The junction shows a germline mismatch at one end, possibly a read error. V gene TRBV7-9 combines with J gene TRBJ2-1; unclear D gene. The germline CDR1 and CDR2 sequences are SEHNR and FQNEAQ (reference sequence). This CDR3 spans 11 amino acids. The chain's CDR3 is CASSLTAQGLF. CDR3 nucleotides: TGTGCCAGCAGCTTAACAGCTCAAGGGCTCTTC.

This clonotype was counted between two and nine times. The chain uses TRBV5-1 and TRBJ2-5; 7 bases are a match to TRBD1. With 0 bases clipped from V and 1 base from J, the junction kept 3 bases outside the gene matches. Germline values: CDR1 SGHRS, CDR2 YFSETQ. CDR3 length equals 15 residues. This CDR3 is CASSLEGQPQETQYF. The CDR3 nucleotides are TGCGCCAGCAGCTTGGAGGGACAGCCCCAAGAGACCCAGTACTTC. Full variable domain (rest looked up from reference TRBV5-1 and TRBJ2-5): KAGVTQTPRYLIKTRGQQVTLSCSPISGHRSVSWYQQTPGQGLQFLFEYFSETQRNKGNFPGRFSGRQFSNSRSEMNVSTLELGDSALYLCASSLEGQPQETQYFGPGTRLLVL.

This clonotype has a handful of counts. This chain uses TRBV5-1 with TRBJ2-5, with 7 bases fitting TRBD2. The V gene end was trimmed by 4 bases and the J gene end by 4 bases; junction bases not matched to a gene: 13. This CDR3 region has 16 residues. Germline V lookup: CDR1 SGHRS, CDR2 YFSETQ. CDR3 amino acids: CASSHFIGGRRETQYF. CDR3 nucleotides: TGCGCCAGCAGCCACTTCATCGGGGGGAGGAGAGAGACCCAGTACTTC. The full variable domain, completed using reference TRBV5-1 and TRBJ2-5, is KAGVTQTPRYLIKTRGQQVTLSCSPISGHRSVSWYQQTPGQGLQFLFEYFSETQRNKGNFPGRFSGRQFSNSRSEMNVSTLELGDSALYLCASSHFIGGRRETQYFGPGTRLLVL.

This clonotype has a count of ten or more. This chain uses TRBV20-1 with TRBJ2-3; D perhaps matches TRBD1 (6 bases). CDR3 length equals 14 residues. Per the germline V gene, CDR1 is DFQATT and CDR2 is SNEGSKA (reference sequence). V shed 4 bases and J shed 3 bases, with 14 bases lying between them. In nucleotides, the CDR3 is TGCAGTGCTACCTATGCCGGGACAACAGATACGCAGTATTTT. Residues: CSATYAGTTDTQYF.

The chain couples TRBV7-3 to TRBJ2-1; 9 bases line up with TRBD2. CDR1 and CDR2 from the germline V gene are SGHTA and FQGTGA. The CDR3 runs to 16 residues. V shed 5 bases, J shed 4 bases, and the junction held 9 bases outside the gene matches. This CDR3 reads CASSVHSGGAYNEQFF. The CDR3 DNA sequence: TGTGCCAGCAGCGTCCATAGCGGGGGAGCTTACAATGAGCAGTTCTTC.

This clonotype was recorded a few times. The DNA for the CDR3 is TGTGCCAGCAGCGTTATAGCGGGGGGGCTTGCAGATACGCAGTATTTT. Translation gives CASSVIAGGLADTQYF. The genes are TRBV2 and TRBJ2-3; TRBD2 matches 11 bases. The CDR3 has 16 amino acids. V lost 6 bases to trimming and J lost 4 bases; unmatched junction nucleotides: 9. Germline V gene lookup returns CDR1 SNHLY and CDR2 FYNNEI.

The rearrangement links TRBV20-1 to TRBJ2-2; perhaps TRBD2 as D (5 bases). The CDR3 contains 12 residues. The ends were cut back, 8 bases at V and 0 bases at J, with 7 bases in the middle. Germline loops: CDR1 DFQATT, CDR2 SNEGSKA (reference sequence). CDR3 in amino acids: CSSGSNTGELFF. The CDR3 DNA is TGCAGTTCGGGGTCGAACACCGGGGAGCTGTTTTTT.